The rows below give T cell receptor beta chains drawn from one sample of a study of blood T cell repertoires in COVID-19. Generated by immunoSEQ multiplex PCR, the TCRdb table keeps only in-frame clones and is missing some. In the table there are about 360,000 clones, more than 85% of which are singletons. The source material was peripheral blood. The source of these receptors is a human donor in a cohort sampled during active COVID-19. The CDR3 runs from the conserved cysteine through the conserved F or W. The D gene is left open where the match is weak. Only part of the rows carry a size: once, few, many, or a class if the clone is expanded.

CDR3aa: CASKTDPFSTEAFF
CDR3nt: TGTGCCAGCAAGACAGACCCGTTTAGCACTGAAGCTTTCTTT
j_gene: TRBJ1-1
abundance: NA
d_gene: NA
v_gene: TRBV6-5

CDR3aa: CASSRTGEGNTEAFF
CDR3nt: TGTGCCAGCAGCCGGACAGGGGAGGGGAACACTGAAGCTTTCTTT
j_gene: TRBJ1-1
abundance: NA
d_gene: TRBD1
v_gene: TRBV11-1

CDR3aa: CASSYRGTSWSGELFF
CDR3nt: TGTGCCAGCAGTTACCGAGGGACTAGCTGGTCCGGGGAGCTGTTTTTT
j_gene: TRBJ2-2
abundance: NA
d_gene: TRBD2
v_gene: TRBV6-2/TRBV6-3

CDR3aa: CASSPYPPDSQANTGELFF
CDR3nt: TGTGCCAGCTCACCATATCCCCCGGACAGCCAGGCGAACACCGGGGAGCTGTTTTTT
j_gene: TRBJ2-2
abundance: few
d_gene: NA
v_gene: TRBV18

CDR3aa: CASSLEPYEQYF
CDR3nt: TGTGCCAGCAGCTTAGAGCCCTACGAGCAGTACTTC
j_gene: TRBJ2-7
abundance: NA
d_gene: NA
v_gene: TRBV7-8

CDR3aa: CASSSATGVRTEAFF
CDR3nt: TGTGCCAGCAGCTCAGCGACAGGGGTAAGGACTGAAGCTTTCTTT
j_gene: TRBJ1-1
abundance: NA
d_gene: TRBD1
v_gene: TRBV5-5

CDR3aa: CASSQGAGEVDTQYF
CDR3nt: TGTGCCAGCAGCCAGGGAGCGGGAGAAGTGGATACGCAGTATTTT
j_gene: TRBJ2-3
abundance: NA
d_gene: TRBD2
v_gene: TRBV3-1/TRBV3-2

CDR3aa: CASSLTSGTPSHEQFF
CDR3nt: TGTGCCAGCAGCCTAACCTCCGGGACACCCTCCCATGAGCAGTTCTTC
j_gene: TRBJ2-1
abundance: NA
d_gene: NA
v_gene: TRBV7-2

CDR3aa: CASSLTGMRNEKLFF
CDR3nt: TGTGCCAGCAGCCTCACGGGGATGAGGAATGAAAAACTGTTTTTT
j_gene: TRBJ1-4
abundance: few
d_gene: NA
v_gene: TRBV7-9

CDR3aa: CASKNRGGKWETQYF
CDR3nt: TGTGCCAGCAAGAACAGGGGCGGCAAGTGGGAGACCCAGTACTTC
j_gene: TRBJ2-5
abundance: NA
d_gene: TRBD1
v_gene: TRBV27

CDR3aa: CASSLRDSYEQYF
CDR3nt: TGTGCCAGCAGTTTACGCGACAGCTACGAGCAGTACTTC
j_gene: TRBJ2-7
abundance: NA
d_gene: NA
v_gene: TRBV28

CDR3aa: CASSWGAGQLSYEQYF
CDR3nt: TGTGCCAGCAGCTGGGGAGCTGGACAGCTCTCCTACGAGCAGTACTTC
j_gene: TRBJ2-7
abundance: NA
d_gene: NA
v_gene: TRBV5-6

CDR3aa: CASSRTGVETQYF
CDR3nt: TGTGCCAGCAGCCGTACAGGGGTGGAGACCCAGTACTTC
j_gene: TRBJ2-5
abundance: NA
d_gene: TRBD1
v_gene: TRBV11-2

CDR3aa: CASSISGATETQYF
CDR3nt: TGTGCCAGTAGTATCTCAGGGGCGACTGAGACCCAGTACTTC
j_gene: TRBJ2-5
abundance: NA
d_gene: NA
v_gene: TRBV19

CDR3aa: CASSKMRQARVDGYTF
CDR3nt: TGTGCCAGCAGTAAGATGAGACAGGCTCGCGTCGATGGCTACACCTTC
j_gene: TRBJ1-2
abundance: NA
d_gene: NA
v_gene: TRBV2

CDR3aa: CASSEWGQSYNEQFF
CDR3nt: TGCGCCAGCAGTGAGTGGGGGCAGTCCTACAATGAGCAGTTCTTC
j_gene: TRBJ2-1
abundance: once
d_gene: NA
v_gene: TRBV10-2

CDR3aa: CAIGWTSPRRRELFF
CDR3nt: TGTGCCATCGGCTGGACTAGCCCAAGGAGAAGGGAGCTGTTTTTT
j_gene: TRBJ2-2
abundance: NA
d_gene: TRBD2
v_gene: TRBV10-3

CDR3aa: CASSDQREVTGELFF
CDR3nt: TGTGCCAGCAGTGACCAGCGGGAGGTTACCGGGGAGCTGTTTTTT
j_gene: TRBJ2-2
abundance: NA
d_gene: TRBD2
v_gene: TRBV2

CDR3aa: CASSQDQGGGASDEQFF
CDR3nt: TGTGCCAGCAGCCAAGATCAGGGCGGGGGGGCCTCCGATGAGCAGTTCTTC
j_gene: TRBJ2-1
abundance: NA
d_gene: TRBD2
v_gene: TRBV4-2

CDR3aa: CASSYSGRRNQPQHF
CDR3nt: TGTGCCAGCAGTTATTCGGGGAGGAGAAATCAGCCCCAGCATTTT
j_gene: TRBJ1-5
abundance: once
d_gene: NA
v_gene: TRBV6-6

CDR3aa: CASSSNLAGGRDTQYF
CDR3nt: TGTGCCAGCAGTTCTAACCTAGCGGGAGGTAGGGATACGCAGTATTTT
j_gene: TRBJ2-3
abundance: NA
d_gene: TRBD2
v_gene: TRBV28

CDR3aa: CASSPRGDRTDTQYF
CDR3nt: TGTGCCAGCAGTCCGCGGGGGGACCGCACAGATACGCAGTATTTT
j_gene: TRBJ2-3
abundance: NA
d_gene: TRBD2
v_gene: TRBV27

CDR3aa: CASSAGWTDTEAFF
CDR3nt: TGTGCCAGCAGCGCAGGGTGGACGGACACTGAAGCTTTCTTT
j_gene: TRBJ1-1
abundance: NA
d_gene: NA
v_gene: TRBV28

CDR3aa: CASSSRTDNIQYF
CDR3nt: TGCGCCAGCAGCTCTAGGACAGATAACATTCAGTACTTC
j_gene: TRBJ2-4
abundance: NA
d_gene: NA
v_gene: TRBV5-1

CDR3aa: CASSATEHYGYTF
CDR3nt: TGTGCCAGCAGCGCGACAGAGCACTATGGCTACACCTTC
j_gene: TRBJ1-2
abundance: NA
d_gene: NA
v_gene: TRBV6-5

CDR3aa: CASSVGHQNTEAFF
CDR3nt: TGTGCCAGCAGTGTGGGACACCAGAACACTGAAGCTTTCTTT
j_gene: TRBJ1-1
abundance: few
d_gene: NA
v_gene: TRBV28

CDR3aa: CASSEGTGNTGELFF
CDR3nt: TGTGCCAGCAGTGAAGGGACAGGGAACACCGGGGAGCTGTTTTTT
j_gene: TRBJ2-2
abundance: NA
d_gene: TRBD1
v_gene: TRBV6-4

CDR3aa: CASSPQGQGEGEQFF
CDR3nt: TGTGCCAGCAGTCCCCAGGGGCAGGGCGAAGGTGAGCAGTTCTTC
j_gene: TRBJ2-1
abundance: NA
d_gene: NA
v_gene: TRBV28

CDR3aa: CASSYGAPDTQYF
CDR3nt: TGTGCCAGCAGTTACGGGGCCCCAGATACGCAGTATTTT
j_gene: TRBJ2-3
abundance: NA
d_gene: NA
v_gene: TRBV6-5

CDR3aa: CASSDRAGNYGYTF
CDR3nt: TGTGCCAGCAGTGATCGCGCCGGGAACTATGGCTACACCTTC
j_gene: TRBJ1-2
abundance: few
d_gene: NA
v_gene: TRBV6-1

CDR3aa: CASRTGGISGNTIYF
CDR3nt: TGTGCCTCCCGGACAGGGGGCATTTCTGGAAACACCATATATTTT
j_gene: TRBJ1-3
abundance: NA
d_gene: TRBD1
v_gene: TRBV2